This T cell receptor (beta chain) was recorded in a study of T cells after yellow fever vaccination. Germline CDR1 and CDR2: SGDLS and YYNGEE. This CDR3 has 14 residues. Trimming took 0 bases from V and 0 from J, leaving 6 bases between them. This clonotype showed up many times. Via MiXCR, TCRdb re-called the 5' RACE reads, giving one row per CDR3 protein. The sample records a few hundred thousand distinct CDR3 sequences, 6.5% to 7.5% being singletons. This TCR came from a man aged 25 to 40 who received the YFV17D yellow fever vaccine. This sample comprised CD4+ T cells sorted from PBMCs, obtained on the day of the yellow fever booster vaccination. The gene calls are TRBV9 and TRBJ2-5; no firm D call. This chain's CDR3 is CASSVGMYQETQYF. CDR3 DNA sequence: TGTGCCAGCAGCGTAGGAATGTACCAAGAGACCCAGTACTTC.